This section outlines one T cell receptor beta chain sequence together with its context. Its antigen is still unknown. Profiled with immunoSEQ multiplex PCR; TCRdb holds only in-frame clones, not every one. The table shows some 170,000 clones, with around 89% occurring only once. The V gene's germline CDR1 is MGHDK and CDR2 SYGVNS. The V end lost 6 bases, the J end lost 0 bases, and 8 bases lay between the germline ends. CDR3 length equals 14 residues. The sample is drawn from a study of T cell responses to AZD1222 COVID-19 vaccine. Overall study findings and caveats: Spike-specific TCRs gained breadth and depth after people received two AZD1222 doses. After the peak T cell response, and only then, were repertoires sampled. Across the whole spike, CD4 TCRs peaked at regions 160-218 and 743-854.

The origin of this receptor is an adult who received the MenACWY meningococcal vaccine as a control. The sequencing used peripheral blood, collected 28 days after the second dose of the MenACWY control vaccine. The gene calls are TRBV25-1 and TRBJ2-2, with a tentative D call TRBD2 (6 bases). DNA of the CDR3: TGTGCCAGCAGAGGGACTGCGAACACCGGGGAGCTGTTTTTT. Protein product: CASRGTANTGELFF.